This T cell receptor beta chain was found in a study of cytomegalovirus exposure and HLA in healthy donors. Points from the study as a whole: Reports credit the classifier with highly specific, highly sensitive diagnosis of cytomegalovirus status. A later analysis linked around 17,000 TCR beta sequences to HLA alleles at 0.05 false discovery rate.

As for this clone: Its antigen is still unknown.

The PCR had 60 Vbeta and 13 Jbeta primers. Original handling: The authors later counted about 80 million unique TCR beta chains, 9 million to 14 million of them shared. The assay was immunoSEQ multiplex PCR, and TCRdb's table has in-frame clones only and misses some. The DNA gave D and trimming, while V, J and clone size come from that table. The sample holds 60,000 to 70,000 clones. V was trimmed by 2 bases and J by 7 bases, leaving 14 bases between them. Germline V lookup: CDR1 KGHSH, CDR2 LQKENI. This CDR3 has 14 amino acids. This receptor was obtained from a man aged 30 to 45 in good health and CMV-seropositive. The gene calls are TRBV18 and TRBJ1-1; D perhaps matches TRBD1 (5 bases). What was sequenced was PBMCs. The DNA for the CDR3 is TGTGCCAGCTCACCAATTCGGGGGTCCGGTGAAGCTTTCTTT. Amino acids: CASSPIRGSGEAFF.